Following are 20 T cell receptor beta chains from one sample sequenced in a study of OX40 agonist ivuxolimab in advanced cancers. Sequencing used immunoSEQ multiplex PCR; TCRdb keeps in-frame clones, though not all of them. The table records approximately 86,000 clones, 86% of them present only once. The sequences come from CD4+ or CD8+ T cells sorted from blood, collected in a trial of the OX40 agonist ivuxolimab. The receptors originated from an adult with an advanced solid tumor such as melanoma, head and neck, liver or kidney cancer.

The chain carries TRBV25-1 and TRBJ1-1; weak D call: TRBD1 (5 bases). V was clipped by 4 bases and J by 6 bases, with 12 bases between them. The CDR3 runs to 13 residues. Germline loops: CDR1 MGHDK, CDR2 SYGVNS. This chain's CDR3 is CASSGNQGPEAFF. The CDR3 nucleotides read TGTGCCAGCAGTGGCAATCAGGGCCCTGAAGCTTTCTTT.

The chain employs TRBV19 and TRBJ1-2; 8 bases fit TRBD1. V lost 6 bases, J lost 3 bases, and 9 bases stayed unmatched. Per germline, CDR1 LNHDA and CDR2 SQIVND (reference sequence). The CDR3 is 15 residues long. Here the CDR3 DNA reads TGTGCCAGTAGAATGACAGGGGTATGGGACTATGGCTACACCTTC. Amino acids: CASRMTGVWDYGYTF. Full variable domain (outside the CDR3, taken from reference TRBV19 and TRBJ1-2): DGGITQSPKYLFRKEGQNVTLSCEQNLNHDAMYWYRQDPGQGLRLIYYSQIVNDFQKGDIAEGYSVSREKKESFPLTVTSAQKNPTAFYLCASRMTGVWDYGYTFGSGTRLTVV.

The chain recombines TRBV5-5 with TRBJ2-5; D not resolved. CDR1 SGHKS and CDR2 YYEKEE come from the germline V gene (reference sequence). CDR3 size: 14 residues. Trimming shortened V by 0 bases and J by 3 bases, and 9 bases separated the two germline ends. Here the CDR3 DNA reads TGTGCCAGCAGCTTGGGTTATAAAAAAGAGACCCAGTACTTC. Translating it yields CASSLGYKKETQYF.

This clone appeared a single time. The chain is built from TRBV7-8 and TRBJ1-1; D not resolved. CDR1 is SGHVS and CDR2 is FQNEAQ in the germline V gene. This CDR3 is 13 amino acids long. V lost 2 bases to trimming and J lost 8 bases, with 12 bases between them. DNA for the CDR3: TGTGCCAGCAGCTTACTCCCAAGGCACGAAGCTTTCTTT. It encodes CASSLLPRHEAFF.

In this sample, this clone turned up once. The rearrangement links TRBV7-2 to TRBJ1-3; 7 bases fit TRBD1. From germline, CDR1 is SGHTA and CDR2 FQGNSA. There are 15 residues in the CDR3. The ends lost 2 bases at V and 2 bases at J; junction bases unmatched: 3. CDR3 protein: CASSLLQGTGNTIYF. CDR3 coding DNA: TGTGCCAGCAGCTTATTACAGGGGACTGGAAACACCATATATTTT. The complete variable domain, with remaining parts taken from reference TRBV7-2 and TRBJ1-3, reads GAGVSQSPSNKVTEKGKDVELRCDPISGHTALYWYRQSLGQGLEFLIYFQGNSAPDKSGLPSDRFSAERTGGSVSTLTIQRTQQEDSAVYLCASSLLQGTGNTIYFGEGSWLTVV.

The CDR3 DNA reads as TGTGCCAGCAGTCTTACAGGGTCCCATGAAAAACTGTTTTTT. Its translation is CASSLTGSHEKLFF. V usage is TRBV6-5 and J usage is TRBJ1-4; D perhaps matches TRBD1 (6 bases). This CDR3 has 14 residues. V was clipped by 5 bases and J by 6 bases, with 13 bases between them. Germline values: CDR1 MNHEY, CDR2 SVGAGI.

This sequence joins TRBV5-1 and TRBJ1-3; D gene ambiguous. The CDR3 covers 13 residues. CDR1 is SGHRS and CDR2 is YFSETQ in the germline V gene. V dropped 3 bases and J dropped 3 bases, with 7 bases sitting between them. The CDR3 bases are TGCGCCAGCAGCTCTATCATTGGAAACACCATATATTTT. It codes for CASSSIIGNTIYF.

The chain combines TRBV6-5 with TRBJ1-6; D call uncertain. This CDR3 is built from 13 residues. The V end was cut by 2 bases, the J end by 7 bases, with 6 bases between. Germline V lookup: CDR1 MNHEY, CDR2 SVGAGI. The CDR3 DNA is TGTGCCAGCAGTTACAGGGTCAATTCACCCCTCCACTTT. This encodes CASSYRVNSPLHF.

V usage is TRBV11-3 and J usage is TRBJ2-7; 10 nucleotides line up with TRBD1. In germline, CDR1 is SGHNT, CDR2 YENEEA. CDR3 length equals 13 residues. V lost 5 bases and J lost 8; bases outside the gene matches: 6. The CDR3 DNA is TGTGCCAGCAGCCGTGGACAGGGGGTAAAGCAGTACTTC. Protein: CASSRGQGVKQYF.

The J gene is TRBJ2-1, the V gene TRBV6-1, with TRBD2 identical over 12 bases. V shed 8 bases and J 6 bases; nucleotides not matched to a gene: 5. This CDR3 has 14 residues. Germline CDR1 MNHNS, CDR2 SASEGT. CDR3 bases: TGTGCCAGCCTATGGACTAGCGGGATCAATGAGCAGTTCTTC. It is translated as CASLWTSGINEQFF.

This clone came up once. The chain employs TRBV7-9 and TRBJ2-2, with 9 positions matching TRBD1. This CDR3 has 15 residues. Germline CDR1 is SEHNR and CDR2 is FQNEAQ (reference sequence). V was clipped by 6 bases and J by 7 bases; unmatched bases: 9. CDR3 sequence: CASSYSGQGNGELFF. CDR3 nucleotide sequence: TGTGCCAGCAGTTATTCGGGACAGGGTAACGGGGAGCTGTTTTTT.

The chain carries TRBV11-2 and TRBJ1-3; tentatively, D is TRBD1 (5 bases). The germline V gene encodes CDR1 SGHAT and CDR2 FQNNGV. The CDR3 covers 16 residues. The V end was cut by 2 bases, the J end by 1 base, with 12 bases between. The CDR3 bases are TGTGCCAGCAGCTTATCATCTCGGGGGTCTGGAAACACCATATATTTT. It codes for CASSLSSRGSGNTIYF.

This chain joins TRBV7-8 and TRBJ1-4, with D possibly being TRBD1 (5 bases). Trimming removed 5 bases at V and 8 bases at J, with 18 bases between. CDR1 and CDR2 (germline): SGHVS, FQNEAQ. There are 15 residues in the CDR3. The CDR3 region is CASSVVPGKEEKLFF. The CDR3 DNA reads TGTGCCAGCAGCGTTGTCCCAGGGAAGGAGGAAAAACTGTTTTTT.

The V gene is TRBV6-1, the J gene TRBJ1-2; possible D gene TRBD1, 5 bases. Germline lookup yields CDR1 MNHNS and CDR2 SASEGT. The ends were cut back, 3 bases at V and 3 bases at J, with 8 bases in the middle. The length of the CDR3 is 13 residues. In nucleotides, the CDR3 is TGTGCCAGCAGTGACGGGACGCACTATGGCTACACCTTC. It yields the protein CASSDGTHYGYTF.

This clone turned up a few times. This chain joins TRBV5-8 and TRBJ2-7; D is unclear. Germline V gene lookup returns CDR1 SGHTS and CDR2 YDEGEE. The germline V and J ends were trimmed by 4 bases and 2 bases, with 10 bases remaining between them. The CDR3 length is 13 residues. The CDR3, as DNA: TGTGCCAGCAGCCACGGCGCGGCCTACGAGCAGTACTTC. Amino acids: CASSHGAAYEQYF.

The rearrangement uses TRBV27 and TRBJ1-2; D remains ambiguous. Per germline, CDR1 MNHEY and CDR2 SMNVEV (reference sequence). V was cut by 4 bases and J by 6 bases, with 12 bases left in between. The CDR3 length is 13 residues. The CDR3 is CASSSRGLHGYTF. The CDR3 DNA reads TGTGCCAGCAGTTCCAGAGGATTACATGGCTACACCTTC.

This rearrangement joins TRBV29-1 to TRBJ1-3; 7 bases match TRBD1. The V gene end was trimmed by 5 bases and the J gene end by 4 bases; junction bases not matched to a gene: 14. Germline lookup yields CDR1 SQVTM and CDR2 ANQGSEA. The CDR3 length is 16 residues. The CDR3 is CSVSTRDSLSGNTIYF. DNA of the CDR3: TGCAGCGTTTCCACCCGGGACAGCCTGAGCGGAAACACCATATATTTT.

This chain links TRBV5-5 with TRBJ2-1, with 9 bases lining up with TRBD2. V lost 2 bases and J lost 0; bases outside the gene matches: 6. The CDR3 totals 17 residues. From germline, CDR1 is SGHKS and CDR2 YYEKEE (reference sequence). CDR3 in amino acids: CASSFRLAVSSYNEQFF. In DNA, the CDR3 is TGTGCCAGCAGCTTTAGACTAGCGGTGAGCTCCTACAATGAGCAGTTCTTC.

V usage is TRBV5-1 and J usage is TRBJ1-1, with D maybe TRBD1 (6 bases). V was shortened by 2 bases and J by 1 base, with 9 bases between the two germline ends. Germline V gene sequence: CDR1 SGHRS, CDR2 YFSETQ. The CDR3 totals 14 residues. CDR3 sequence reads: CASSFQTGNTEAFF. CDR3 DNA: TGCGCCAGCAGCTTCCAGACAGGGAACACTGAAGCTTTCTTT.

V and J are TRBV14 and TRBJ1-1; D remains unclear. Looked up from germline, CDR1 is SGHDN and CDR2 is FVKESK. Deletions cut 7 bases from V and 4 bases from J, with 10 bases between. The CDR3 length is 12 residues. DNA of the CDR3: TGTGCCAGCAAGAGGGAGGGCACTGAAGCTTTCTTT. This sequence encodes CASKREGTEAFF.